These 18 T cell receptor beta chains came from one sample sequenced in a study of shared clonotypes between healthy human individuals. It was CD45RO-negative cells, positively selected for CCR7, that made up naive CD8 cells, with terminally differentiated effector memory CD45RA+ cells excluded. TCRdb's table, derived via immunoSEQ multiplex PCR, lists solely in-frame clones and lacks some. Counted here are about 2.1 million clones, just under 95% occurring once; the ten biggest clones make up approximately 1.7%. Sequenced material: naive CD8+ T cells from PBMCs. The receptors here all came from a man in his late teens or twenties in good health. Some clones in this sample may be carry-over from other donors' samples.

The chain combines TRBV19 with TRBJ1-2, with 8 bases aligning to TRBD1. V was pared by 7 bases and J by 1 base, with 8 bases of the junction left unmatched. The CDR3 spans 15 residues. CDR1 LNHDA and CDR2 SQIVND come from the germline V gene (reference sequence). This CDR3 reads CASTPRDRYNYGYTF. CDR3 coding DNA: TGTGCCAGTACACCTCGGGACAGGTATAACTATGGCTACACCTTC.

V and J are TRBV27 and TRBJ2-1; TRBD2 matches 8 bases. CDR1 and CDR2 from the germline V gene are MNHEY and SMNVEV (reference sequence). V trimming: 1 base; J trimming: 6 bases; junction bases outside the gene matches: 11. This CDR3 has 17 residues. The CDR3 DNA is TGTGCCAGCAGTTTATTACCCGGGCTAGCGGGTGCCAATGAGCAGTTCTTC. It translates to CASSLLPGLAGANEQFF.

With regard to this clone: Within the sample, other DNA sequences also encode this same CDR3. V is TRBV28 and J is TRBJ2-7; D tentatively fits TRBD1 or TRBD2 (5 bases each). Germline assignment: CDR1 MDHEN and CDR2 SYDVKM. V lost 3 bases to trimming and J lost 0 bases, with 9 bases between them. CDR3 size: 14 residues. DNA of the CDR3: TGTGCCAGCAGTTTCCGGGGCTACTCCTACGAGCAGTACTTC. Protein: CASSFRGYSYEQYF.

This sequence joins TRBV11-3 and TRBJ2-7, with a tentative D call TRBD2 (6 bases). Trimming cost V 3 bases and J 2 bases, with 11 bases left between them. CDR1 SGHNT and CDR2 YENEEA come from the germline V gene. The CDR3 runs to 14 residues. The CDR3, as DNA: TGTGCCAGCAGCTTGGGGCGGGGCACCTACGAGCAGTACTTC. Translated: CASSLGRGTYEQYF.

This chain joins TRBV28 and TRBJ2-1; 11 bases are shared with TRBD2. CDR1 is MDHEN, CDR2 SYDVKM, per germline. With V trimmed by 1 base and J by 0 bases, 8 bases remained unmatched. This CDR3 has 19 amino acids. The CDR3 spells CASSLSQGLAASSYNEQFF. In DNA form, the CDR3 reads TGTGCCAGCAGTTTATCCCAGGGACTAGCGGCTAGCTCCTACAATGAGCAGTTCTTC.

This clone was detected only once. The V and J genes are TRBV7-2 and TRBJ2-3, with TRBD2 identical over 8 bases. V was pared by 0 bases and J by 2 bases, with 10 bases of the junction left unmatched. The CDR3 runs to 18 residues. Germline V lookup: CDR1 SGHTA, CDR2 FQGNSA. CDR3 coding DNA: TGTGCCAGCAGCTTAGCGTGGACTAGCAGACGTAACACAGATACGCAGTATTTT. Its protein is CASSLAWTSRRNTDTQYF.

CDR3 region: CASTPGRDYEQYF. The CDR3 bases are TGTGCCAGCACCCCGGGCAGAGACTACGAGCAGTACTTC. J is TRBJ2-7 and V is TRBV28, with no clear D. The V end lost 7 bases, the J end lost 3 bases, and 13 bases lay between the germline ends. In germline, CDR1 is MDHEN, CDR2 SYDVKM. The CDR3 is made up of 13 amino acids.

This CDR3 is CASSPTSASTDTQYF. CDR3 nucleotides: TGCGCCAGCAGCCCTACTAGCGCGAGCACAGATACGCAGTATTTT. This sequence joins TRBV5-1 and TRBJ2-3, with 7 bases aligning to TRBD2. This CDR3 comprises 15 residues. CDR1 SGHRS and CDR2 YFSETQ come from the germline V gene. Trimming took 4 bases from V and 0 from J; bases not matched to a gene: 5.

The chain is built from TRBV10-3 and TRBJ1-2, with D uncertain. The CDR3 is 16 residues long. CDR1 is ENHRY, CDR2 SYGVKD, per germline. V lost 3 bases, J lost 4 bases, and 18 bases lay in between. This CDR3 is CAISEPTIREVYGYTF. The CDR3 bases are TGTGCCATCAGTGAACCCACGATTCGGGAGGTCTATGGCTACACCTTC.

This chain uses TRBV6-1 with TRBJ1-1; 10 nucleotides align to TRBD1. The V and J ends lost 6 bases and 6 bases, in that order; junction bases with no gene match: 7. Germline-derived CDR1 and CDR2 are MNHNS and SASEGT. This CDR3 comprises 14 residues. The CDR3 protein is CASRGRQGAAEAFF. The CDR3 DNA follows: TGTGCCAGCAGAGGCAGACAGGGGGCGGCTGAAGCTTTCTTT.

The chain couples TRBV7-2 to TRBJ2-1; 10 bases are a match to TRBD2. After removal of 10 bases from V and 6 bases from J, the junction contained 6 bases not matched to a gene. Germline V gene data show CDR1 as SGHTA and CDR2 as FQGNSA. The CDR3 is made up of 13 amino acids. The CDR3 loop reads CAILAGAPNEQFF. The CDR3 DNA is TGTGCCATCCTAGCGGGAGCCCCCAATGAGCAGTTCTTC.

Only one count was recorded for this clone. The rearrangement links TRBV7-9 to TRBJ1-1, with D possibly TRBD1 on 5 matching bases. The CDR3 has 15 amino acids. Trimming took off 5 bases at V and 1 base at J, with 14 bases between the two ends. Germline assignment: CDR1 SEHNR and CDR2 FQNEAQ (reference sequence). In DNA form, the CDR3 reads TGTGCCAGCAGCCGTTATGGGACGGGGAACACTGAAGCTTTCTTT. It yields the protein CASSRYGTGNTEAFF.

The chain carries TRBV15 and TRBJ1-1; 9 bases agree with TRBD1. The germline V gene has CDR1 LNHNV and CDR2 YYDKDF (reference sequence). The ends lost 2 bases at V and 6 bases at J; junction bases unmatched: 7. This CDR3 comprises 15 residues. The CDR3 DNA sequence: TGTGCCACCAGCAGACCCCACAGGGGGCTGCCTGAAGCTTTCTTT. Its translation: CATSRPHRGLPEAFF.

The chain couples TRBV6-1 to TRBJ2-1; D remains unclear. The germline gives CDR1 MNHNS, CDR2 SASEGT. This CDR3 spans 16 amino acids. Trimming removed 2 bases at V and 6 bases at J, with 17 bases between. This CDR3 reads CASSEWAGRTSNEQFF. The CDR3, as DNA: TGTGCCAGCAGTGAATGGGCCGGACGCACGAGCAATGAGCAGTTCTTC.

V is TRBV5-4 and J is TRBJ1-2; TRBD1 matches at 8 bases. CDR1 SGHNT and CDR2 YYREEE come from the germline V gene (reference sequence). The V gene end was trimmed by 4 bases and the J gene end by 6 bases; junction bases not matched to a gene: 14. This CDR3 comprises 16 residues. The CDR3 region is CASSGSPPGGADGYTF. As DNA, the CDR3 is TGTGCCAGCAGCGGATCCCCCCCAGGGGGCGCAGATGGCTACACCTTC.

The chain links TRBV2 to TRBJ2-1; 15 nucleotides agree with TRBD2. This CDR3 has 15 residues. V lost 6 bases and J lost 7; bases outside the gene matches: 4. Germline V gene lookup returns CDR1 SNHLY and CDR2 FYNNEI. The CDR3 is CASRGLAGGPNEQFF. DNA of the CDR3: TGTGCCAGCAGAGGACTAGCGGGAGGGCCTAATGAGCAGTTCTTC.

This clone was recorded a few times. The gene calls are TRBV25-1 and TRBJ1-4; TRBD1 agrees at 7 bases. J was trimmed by 5 bases and V by 9 bases; bases with no gene match: 6. The CDR3 totals 13 residues. The germline CDR1 and CDR2 sequences are MGHDK and SYGVNS. Here the CDR3 DNA reads TGTGCCAGTGGGGACAGATACAATGAAAAACTGTTTTTT. Translated, it gives CASGDRYNEKLFF.

The chain joins TRBV13 to TRBJ2-3, with D hard to call. The CDR3 is made up of 16 amino acids. Trimming took 4 bases from V and 0 from J, leaving 14 bases between them. Germline assignment: CDR1 PRHDT and CDR2 FYEKMQ (reference sequence). In DNA, the CDR3 is TGTGCCAGCAGCTCAACCTTAGACTCTAGCACAGATACGCAGTATTTT. Amino acid sequence: CASSSTLDSSTDTQYF.